This paragraph reports one T cell receptor beta chain. Its antigen remains unknown. The data derive from a study of OX40 agonist ivuxolimab in advanced cancers. Study context: Enrollees could have had prior anti-PD-1, anti-PD-L1 or anti-CTLA-4 therapy, which roughly 40% had received. Three patients showed partial responses: one hepatocellular carcinoma and two cutaneous melanoma cases. Whole-study results and caveats: With doses of 0.1 to 3.0 mg/kg, CD4+ and CD8+ blood T cells had undergone clonal expansion by week 6.

Profiled with immunoSEQ multiplex PCR; TCRdb holds only in-frame clones, not every one. The repertoire holds tens of thousands of clones, with 94% as singletons. The germline CDR1 and CDR2 sequences are MDHEN and SYDVKM. Unmatched junction bases numbered 8, after V lost 8 bases and J lost 4 bases. CDR3 length: 15 amino acids. The sample in question was CD4+ or CD8+ T cells sorted from blood, obtained in a trial of the OX40 agonist ivuxolimab. This sequence joins TRBV28 and TRBJ2-3, with 11 bases aligning to TRBD2. The sequence was obtained from an adult with an advanced solid tumor such as melanoma, head and neck, liver or kidney cancer. The CDR3: CASLPLAGGPDTQYF. DNA for the CDR3: TGTGCCAGCCTTCCGCTAGCGGGAGGACCAGATACGCAGTATTTT. The variable domain in full, completed from reference TRBV28 and TRBJ2-3, reads DVKVTQSSRYLVKRTGEKVFLECVQDMDHENMFWYRQDPGLGLRLIYFSYDVKMKEKGDIPEGYSVSREKKERFSLILESASTNQTSMYLCASLPLAGGPDTQYFGPGTRLTVL.